Given below is one T cell receptor (beta chain) in context. The record originates from a study of OX40 agonist ivuxolimab in advanced cancers. The repertoire was sequenced with immunoSEQ multiplex PCR; TCRdb's copy has only in-frame clones and lacks some. Of about 80,000 clones detected, more than 90% appear once; the ten largest clones hold roughly 4.9%. Germline V gene sequence: CDR1 LGHNA, CDR2 YSLEER. The CDR3 is 16 amino acids. The junction had 8 bases not matched to a gene; V was cut back by 1 base and J by 6 bases. The sample consisted of CD4+ or CD8+ T cells sorted from blood, taken in a trial of the OX40 agonist ivuxolimab. The V and J genes are TRBV4-3 and TRBJ2-3, with 9 bases identical to TRBD2. The receptor comes from an adult with an advanced solid tumor such as melanoma, head and neck, liver or kidney cancer. CDR3 amino acids: CASSQVTSGGGDTQYF. CDR3 nucleotides: TGCGCCAGCAGCCAAGTGACTAGCGGAGGGGGGGATACGCAGTATTTT.